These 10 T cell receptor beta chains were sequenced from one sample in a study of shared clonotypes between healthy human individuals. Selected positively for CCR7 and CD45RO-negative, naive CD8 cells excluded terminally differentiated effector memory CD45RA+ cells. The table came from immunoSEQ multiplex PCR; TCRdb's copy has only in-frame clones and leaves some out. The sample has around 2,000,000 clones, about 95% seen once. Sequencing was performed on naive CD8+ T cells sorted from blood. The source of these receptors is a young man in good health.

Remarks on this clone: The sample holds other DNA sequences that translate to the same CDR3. CDR3 amino acids: CAISDREETQYF. The CDR3 nucleotides are TGTGCCATCAGTGACAGGGAAGAGACCCAGTACTTC. This chain uses TRBV10-3 with TRBJ2-5; possibly TRBD1 for D (5 bases). V lost 3 bases, J lost 3 bases, and 5 bases lay in between. This CDR3 contains 12 residues. Germline loops: CDR1 ENHRY, CDR2 SYGVKD.

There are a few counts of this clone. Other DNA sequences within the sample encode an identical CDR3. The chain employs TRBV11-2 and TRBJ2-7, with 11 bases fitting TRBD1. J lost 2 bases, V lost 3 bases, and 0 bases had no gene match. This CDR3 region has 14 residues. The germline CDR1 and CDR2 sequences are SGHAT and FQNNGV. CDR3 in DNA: TGTGCCAGCAGCTTGGGACAGGGGGCCTACGAGCAGTACTTC. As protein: CASSLGQGAYEQYF.

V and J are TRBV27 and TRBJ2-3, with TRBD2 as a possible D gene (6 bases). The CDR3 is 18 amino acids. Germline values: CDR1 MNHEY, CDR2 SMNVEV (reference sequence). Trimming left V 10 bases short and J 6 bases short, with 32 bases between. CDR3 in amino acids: CATGAGTIGRTAQDTQYF. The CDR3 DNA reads TGTGCCACTGGGGCGGGGACGATTGGACGCACCGCACAGGATACGCAGTATTTT.

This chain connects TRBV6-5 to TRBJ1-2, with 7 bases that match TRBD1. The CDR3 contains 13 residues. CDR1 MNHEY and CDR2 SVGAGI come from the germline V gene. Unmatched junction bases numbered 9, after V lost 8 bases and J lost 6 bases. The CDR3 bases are TGTGCCAGCTCCTCCGGGACAGTGGATGGCTACACCTTC. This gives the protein CASSSGTVDGYTF.

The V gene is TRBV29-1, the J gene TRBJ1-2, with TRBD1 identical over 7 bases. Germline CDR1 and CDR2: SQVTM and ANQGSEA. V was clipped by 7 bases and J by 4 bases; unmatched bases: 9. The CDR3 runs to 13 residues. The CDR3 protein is CSAQGGNAYGYTF. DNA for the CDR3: TGCAGCGCCCAGGGGGGAAATGCCTATGGCTACACCTTC.

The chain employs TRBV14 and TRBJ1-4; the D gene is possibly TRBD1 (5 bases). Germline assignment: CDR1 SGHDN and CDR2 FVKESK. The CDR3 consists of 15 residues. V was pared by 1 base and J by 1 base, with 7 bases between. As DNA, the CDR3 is TGTGCCAGCAGCCAAGTTGGGGGAACTAATGAAAAACTGTTTTTT. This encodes CASSQVGGTNEKLFF.

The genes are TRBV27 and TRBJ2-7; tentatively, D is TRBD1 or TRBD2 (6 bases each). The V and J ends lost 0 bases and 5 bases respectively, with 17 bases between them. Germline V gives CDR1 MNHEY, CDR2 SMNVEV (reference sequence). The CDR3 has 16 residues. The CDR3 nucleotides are TGTGCCAGCAGTTTATCGGTCCGGGGGCTTCTCGACGAGCAGTACTTC. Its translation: CASSLSVRGLLDEQYF.

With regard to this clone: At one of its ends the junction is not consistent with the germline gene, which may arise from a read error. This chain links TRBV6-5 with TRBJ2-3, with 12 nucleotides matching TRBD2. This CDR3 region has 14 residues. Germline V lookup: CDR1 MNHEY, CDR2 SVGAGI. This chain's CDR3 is CATSTSGRTDTQYF. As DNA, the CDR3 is TGTGCCACCAGTACTAGCGGGAGGACAGATACGCAGTATTTT.

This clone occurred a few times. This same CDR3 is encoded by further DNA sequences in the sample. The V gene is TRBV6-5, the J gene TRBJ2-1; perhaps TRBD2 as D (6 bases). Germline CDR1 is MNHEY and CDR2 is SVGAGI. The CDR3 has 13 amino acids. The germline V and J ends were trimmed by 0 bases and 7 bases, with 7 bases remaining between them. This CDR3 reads CASSYSEGNEQFF. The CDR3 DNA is TGTGCCAGCAGTTACTCGGAGGGGAATGAGCAGTTCTTC.

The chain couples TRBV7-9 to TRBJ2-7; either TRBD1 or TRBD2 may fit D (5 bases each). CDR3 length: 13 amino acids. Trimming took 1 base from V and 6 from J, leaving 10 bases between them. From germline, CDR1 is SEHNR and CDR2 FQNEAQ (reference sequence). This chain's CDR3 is CASSLGAGTEQYF. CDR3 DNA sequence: TGTGCCAGCAGCTTAGGGGCCGGGACCGAGCAGTACTTC.